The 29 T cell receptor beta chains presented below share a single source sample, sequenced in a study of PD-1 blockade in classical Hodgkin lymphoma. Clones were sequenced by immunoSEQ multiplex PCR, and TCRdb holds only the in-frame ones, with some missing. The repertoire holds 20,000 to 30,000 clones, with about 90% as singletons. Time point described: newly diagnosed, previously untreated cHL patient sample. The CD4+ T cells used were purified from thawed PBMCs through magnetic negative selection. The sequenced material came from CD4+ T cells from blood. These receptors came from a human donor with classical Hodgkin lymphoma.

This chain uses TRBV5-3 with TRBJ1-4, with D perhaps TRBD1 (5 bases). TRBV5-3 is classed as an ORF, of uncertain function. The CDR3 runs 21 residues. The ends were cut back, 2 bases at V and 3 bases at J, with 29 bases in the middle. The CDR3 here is CARSFCGVLVNTPRANEKLFF. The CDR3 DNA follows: TGTGCCAGAAGCTTCTGCGGGGTGCTGGTCAACACCCCCAGGGCTAATGAAAAACTGTTTTTT.

The CDR3 is CASRAGTGREKLFF. The CDR3 DNA follows: TGTGCCAGCAGGGCCGGGACAGGTCGTGAAAAACTGTTTTTT. The chain uses TRBV6-1 and TRBJ1-4; TRBD1 matches 8 bases. V shed 6 bases and J 7 bases; nucleotides not matched to a gene: 7. The CDR3 totals 14 residues. Germline CDR1 and CDR2: MNHNS and SASEGT.

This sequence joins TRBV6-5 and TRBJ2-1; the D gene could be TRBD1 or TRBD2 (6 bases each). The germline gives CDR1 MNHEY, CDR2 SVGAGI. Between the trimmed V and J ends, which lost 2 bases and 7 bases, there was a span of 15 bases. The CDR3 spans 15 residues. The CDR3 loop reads CASSYNTGTLNEQFF. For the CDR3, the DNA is TGTGCCAGCAGTTACAATACAGGGACTCTGAATGAGCAGTTCTTC.

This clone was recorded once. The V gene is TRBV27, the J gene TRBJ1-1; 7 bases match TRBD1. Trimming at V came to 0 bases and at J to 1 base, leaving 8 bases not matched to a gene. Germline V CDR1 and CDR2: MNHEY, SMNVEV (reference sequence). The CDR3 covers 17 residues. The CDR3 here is CASSLSHRGIKNTEAFF. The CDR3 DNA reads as TGTGCCAGCAGTTTATCCCACAGGGGTATTAAGAACACTGAAGCTTTCTTT.

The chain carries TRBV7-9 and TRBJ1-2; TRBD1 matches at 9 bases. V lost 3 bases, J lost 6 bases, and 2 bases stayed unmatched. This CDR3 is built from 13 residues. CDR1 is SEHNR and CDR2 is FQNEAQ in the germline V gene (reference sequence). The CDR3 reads CASSFTGGHGYTF. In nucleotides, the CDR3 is TGTGCCAGCAGCTTTACAGGGGGCCATGGCTACACCTTC. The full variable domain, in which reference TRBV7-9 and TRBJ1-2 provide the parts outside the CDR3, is DTGVSQNPRHKITKRGQNVTFRCDPISEHNRLYWYRQTLGQGPEFLTYFQNEAQLEKSRLLSDRFSAERPKGSFSTLEIQRTEQGDSAMYLCASSFTGGHGYTFGSGTRLTVV.

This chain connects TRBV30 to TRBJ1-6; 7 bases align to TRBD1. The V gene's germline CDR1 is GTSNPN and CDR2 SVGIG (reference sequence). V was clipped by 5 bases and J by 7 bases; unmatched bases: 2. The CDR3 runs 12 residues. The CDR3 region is CAWDRVNSPLHF. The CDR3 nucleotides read TGTGCCTGGGACAGGGTGAATTCACCCCTCCACTTT. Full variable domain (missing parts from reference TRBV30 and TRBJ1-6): SQTIHQWPATLVQPVGSPLSLECTVEGTSNPNLYWYRQAAGRGLQLLFYSVGIGQISSEVPQNLSASRPQDRQFILSSKKLLLSDSGFYLCAWDRVNSPLHFGNGTRLTVT.

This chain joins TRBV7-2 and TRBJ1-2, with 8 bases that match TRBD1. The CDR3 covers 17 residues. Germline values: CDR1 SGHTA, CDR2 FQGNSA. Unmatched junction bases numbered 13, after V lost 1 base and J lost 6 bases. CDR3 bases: TGTGCCAGCAGCTTAGGGACAGGGTTTGTCGTATCCGATGGCTACACCTTC. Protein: CASSLGTGFVVSDGYTF.

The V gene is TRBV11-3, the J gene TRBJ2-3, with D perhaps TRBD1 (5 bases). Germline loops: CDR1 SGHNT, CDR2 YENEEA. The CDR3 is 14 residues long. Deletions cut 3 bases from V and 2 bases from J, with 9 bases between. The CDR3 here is CASSFGQNTDTQYF. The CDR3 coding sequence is TGTGCCAGCAGCTTCGGACAAAACACAGATACGCAGTATTTT.

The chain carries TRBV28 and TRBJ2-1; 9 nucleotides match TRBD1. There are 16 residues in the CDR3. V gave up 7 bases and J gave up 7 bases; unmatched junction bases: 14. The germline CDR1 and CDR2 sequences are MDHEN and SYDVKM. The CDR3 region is CASITARDRVGNEQFF. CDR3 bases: TGTGCCAGCATTACCGCCCGGGACAGGGTCGGGAATGAGCAGTTCTTC.

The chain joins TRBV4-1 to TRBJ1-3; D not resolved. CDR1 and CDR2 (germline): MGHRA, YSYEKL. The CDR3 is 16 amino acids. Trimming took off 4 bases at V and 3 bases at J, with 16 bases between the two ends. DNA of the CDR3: TGCGCCAGCAGCCCAATAACCAGGACCGGTGGAAACACCATATATTTT. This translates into CASSPITRTGGNTIYF.

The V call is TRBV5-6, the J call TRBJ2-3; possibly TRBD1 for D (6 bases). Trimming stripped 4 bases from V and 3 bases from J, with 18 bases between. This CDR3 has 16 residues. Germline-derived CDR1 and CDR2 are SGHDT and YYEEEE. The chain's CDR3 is CASSPGTGSSTDTQYF. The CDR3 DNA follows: TGTGCCAGCAGCCCCGGCACAGGGAGTAGTACAGATACGCAGTATTTT. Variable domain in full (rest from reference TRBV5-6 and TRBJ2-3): DAGVTQSPTHLIKTRGQQVTLRCSPKSGHDTVSWYQQALGQGPQFIFQYYEEEERQRGNFPDRFSGHQFPNYSSELNVNALLLGDSALYLCASSPGTGSSTDTQYFGPGTRLTVL.

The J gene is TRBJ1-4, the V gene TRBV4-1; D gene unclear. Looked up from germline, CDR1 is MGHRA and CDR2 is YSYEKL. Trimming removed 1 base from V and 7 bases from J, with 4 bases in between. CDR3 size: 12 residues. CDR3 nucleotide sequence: TGCGCCAGCAGCCAAGTTCTTGAAAAACTGTTTTTT. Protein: CASSQVLEKLFF.

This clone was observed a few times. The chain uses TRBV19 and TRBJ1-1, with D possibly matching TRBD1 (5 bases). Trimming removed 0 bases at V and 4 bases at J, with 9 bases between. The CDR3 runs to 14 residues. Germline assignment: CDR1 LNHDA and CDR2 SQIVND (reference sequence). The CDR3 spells CASSIDRGGTEAFF. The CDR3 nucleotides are TGTGCCAGTAGTATAGATCGTGGGGGCACTGAAGCTTTCTTT.

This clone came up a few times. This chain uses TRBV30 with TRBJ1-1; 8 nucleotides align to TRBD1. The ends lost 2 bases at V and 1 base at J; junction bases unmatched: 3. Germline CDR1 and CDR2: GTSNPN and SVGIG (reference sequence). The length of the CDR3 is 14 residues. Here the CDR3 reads CAWSMGQENTEAFF. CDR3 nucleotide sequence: TGTGCCTGGAGTATGGGACAGGAGAACACTGAAGCTTTCTTT.

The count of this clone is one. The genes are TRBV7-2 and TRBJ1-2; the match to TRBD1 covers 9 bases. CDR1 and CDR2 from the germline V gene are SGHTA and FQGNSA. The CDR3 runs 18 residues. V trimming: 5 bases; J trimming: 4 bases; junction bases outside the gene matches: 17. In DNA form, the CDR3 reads TGTGCCAGCAGCAAACCGGGACAGGGAGGACCCATAGGCTATGGCTACACCTTC. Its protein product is CASSKPGQGGPIGYGYTF.

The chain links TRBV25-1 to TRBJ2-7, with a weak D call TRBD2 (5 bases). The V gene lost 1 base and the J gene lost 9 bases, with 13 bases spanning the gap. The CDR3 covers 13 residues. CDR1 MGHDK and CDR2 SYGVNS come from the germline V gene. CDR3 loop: CASSESRGPGQYF. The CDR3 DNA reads TGTGCCAGCAGTGAATCACGGGGTCCCGGGCAGTACTTC.

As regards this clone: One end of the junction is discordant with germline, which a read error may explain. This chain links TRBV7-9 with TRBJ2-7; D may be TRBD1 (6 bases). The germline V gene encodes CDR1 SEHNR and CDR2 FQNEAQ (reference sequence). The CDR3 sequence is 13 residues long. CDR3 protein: CAGSPQGPYEQYF. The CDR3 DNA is TGTGCCGGCAGCCCTCAGGGGCCGTACGAGCAGTACTTC.

The CDR3 loop is CASSPGPGNTIYF. As DNA, the CDR3 is TGTGCCAGCAGCCCGGGCCCTGGAAACACCATATATTTT. The rearrangement uses TRBV11-2 and TRBJ1-3; unclear D gene. The CDR3 has 13 amino acids. Germline V gives CDR1 SGHAT, CDR2 FQNNGV. V was pared by 5 bases and J by 2 bases, with 7 bases between. Based on the CDR3 plus reference TRBV11-2 and TRBJ1-3, the full variable domain is EAGVAQSPRYKIIEKRQSVAFWCNPISGHATLYWYQQILGQGPKLLIQFQNNGVVDDSQLPKDRFSAERLKGVDSTLKIQPAKLEDSAVYLCASSPGPGNTIYFGEGSWLTVV.

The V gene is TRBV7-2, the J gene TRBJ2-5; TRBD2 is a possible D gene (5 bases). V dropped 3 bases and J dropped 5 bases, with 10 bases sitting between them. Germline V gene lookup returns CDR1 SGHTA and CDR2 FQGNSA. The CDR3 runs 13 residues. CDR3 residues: CASSFVQRETQYF. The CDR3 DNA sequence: TGTGCCAGCAGCTTCGTCCAGCGGGAGACCCAGTACTTC.

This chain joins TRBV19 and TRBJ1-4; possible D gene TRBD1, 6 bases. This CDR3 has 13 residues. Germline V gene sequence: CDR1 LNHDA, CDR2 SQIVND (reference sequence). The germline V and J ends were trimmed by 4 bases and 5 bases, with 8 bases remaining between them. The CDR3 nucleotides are TGTGCCAGTAGTAGGGGGCCAAATGAAAAACTGTTTTTT. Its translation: CASSRGPNEKLFF. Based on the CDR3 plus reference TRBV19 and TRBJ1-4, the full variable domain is DGGITQSPKYLFRKEGQNVTLSCEQNLNHDAMYWYRQDPGQGLRLIYYSQIVNDFQKGDIAEGYSVSREKKESFPLTVTSAQKNPTAFYLCASSRGPNEKLFFGSGTQLSVL.

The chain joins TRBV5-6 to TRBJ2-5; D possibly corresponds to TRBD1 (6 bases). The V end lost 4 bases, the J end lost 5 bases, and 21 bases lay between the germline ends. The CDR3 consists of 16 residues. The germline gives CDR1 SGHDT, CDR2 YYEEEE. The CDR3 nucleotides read TGTGCCAGCAGCCGACCAAGGCTAGCCCAGGGGGAGACCCAGTACTTC. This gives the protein CASSRPRLAQGETQYF.

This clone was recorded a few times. The CDR3 DNA reads as TGTGCCAGCAGCAACGACAGGGACTCTGAAGCTTTCTTT. As protein: CASSNDRDSEAFF. The V call is TRBV2, the J call TRBJ1-1; 7 bases agree with TRBD1. V was pared by 6 bases and J by 6 bases, with 7 bases of the junction left unmatched. The germline V gene encodes CDR1 SNHLY and CDR2 FYNNEI. The CDR3 covers 13 residues.

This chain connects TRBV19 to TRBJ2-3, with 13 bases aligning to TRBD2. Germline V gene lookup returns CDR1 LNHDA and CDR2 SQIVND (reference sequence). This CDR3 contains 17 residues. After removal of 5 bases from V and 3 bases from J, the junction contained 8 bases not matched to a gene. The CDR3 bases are TGTGCCAGTAGTCTTGGGACTAGCGGGGATTCAACAGATACGCAGTATTTT. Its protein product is CASSLGTSGDSTDTQYF.

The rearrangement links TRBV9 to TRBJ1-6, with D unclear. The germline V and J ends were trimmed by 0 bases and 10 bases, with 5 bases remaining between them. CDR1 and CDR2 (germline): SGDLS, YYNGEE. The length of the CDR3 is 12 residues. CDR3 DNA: TGTGCCAGCAGCGTAGCTGGATCACCCCTCCACTTT. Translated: CASSVAGSPLHF.

Written as DNA, the CDR3 is TGTGCCAGCAGCTTGCAGGGAGTCTACAATGAGCAGTTCTTC. This codes for CASSLQGVYNEQFF. The chain links TRBV7-6 to TRBJ2-1, with D tentatively TRBD1 or TRBD2 (5 bases each). Trimming removed 3 bases at V and 3 bases at J, with 9 bases between. Germline V gene sequence: CDR1 SGHVS, CDR2 FNYEAQ. This CDR3 has 14 amino acids.

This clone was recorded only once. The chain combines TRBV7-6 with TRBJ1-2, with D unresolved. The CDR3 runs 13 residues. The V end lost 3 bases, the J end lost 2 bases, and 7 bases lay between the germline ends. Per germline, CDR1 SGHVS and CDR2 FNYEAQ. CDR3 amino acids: CASSFIDNYGYTF. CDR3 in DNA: TGTGCCAGCAGCTTTATCGACAACTATGGCTACACCTTC.

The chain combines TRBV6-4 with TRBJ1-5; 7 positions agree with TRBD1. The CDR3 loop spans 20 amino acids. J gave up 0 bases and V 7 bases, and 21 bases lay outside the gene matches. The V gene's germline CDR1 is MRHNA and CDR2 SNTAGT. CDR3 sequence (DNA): TGTGCCAGCAAACCTGTAGATTTGACAGGGCAAACCATTAGCAATCAGCCCCAGCATTTT. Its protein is CASKPVDLTGQTISNQPQHF.

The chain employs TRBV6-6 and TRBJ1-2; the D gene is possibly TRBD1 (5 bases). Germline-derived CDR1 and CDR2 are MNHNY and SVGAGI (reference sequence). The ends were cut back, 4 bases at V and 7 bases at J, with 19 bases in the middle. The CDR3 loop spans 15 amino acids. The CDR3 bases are TGTGCCAGCAGTTCGCGCTCAGGGTTCGGAAGTGGCTACACCTTC. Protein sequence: CASSSRSGFGSGYTF.

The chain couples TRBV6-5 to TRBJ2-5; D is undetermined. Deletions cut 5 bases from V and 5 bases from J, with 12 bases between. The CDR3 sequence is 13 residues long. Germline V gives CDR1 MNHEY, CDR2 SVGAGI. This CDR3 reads CASSRTVGETQYF. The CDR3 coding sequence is TGTGCCAGCAGTAGGACGGTGGGGGAGACCCAGTACTTC.